These T cell receptor beta chains were read from a single sample in a study of identical twins. Using its own MiXCR run on the 5' RACE reads, TCRdb lists one record per CDR3 protein. The sample yields roughly 350,000 distinct CDR3 sequences, around 12% seen once. These data are also associated with another study on yellow fever vaccine responses in identical twins.

The sample consisted of CD8+ T cells sorted from blood. The receptors come from a woman in her late teens or twenties in good health. Both conserved end residues are part of each CDR3. A D gene is named only where the DNA matches it firmly. Where a row states a size, it is once, few, many or the class of an expanded clone; other rows omit it.

TRBV12-3/TRBV12-4,.,TRBJ1-3,many,CASSLGAPEGNTIYF,TGTGCCAGCAGTTTAGGGGCCCCTGAAGGAAACACCATATATTTT
TRBV7-2,.,TRBJ2-3,many,CASSLVGSTDTQYF,TGTGCCAGCAGCTTAGTGGGCAGCACAGATACGCAGTATTTT
TRBV6-1,TRBD2,TRBJ2-1,.,CASRWTSGDNEQFF,TGTGCCAGCAGATGGACTAGCGGAGACAATGAGCAGTTCTTC
TRBV28,.,TRBJ1-2,.,CASRGPNYGYTF,TGTGCCAGCCGAGGGCCTAACTATGGCTACACCTTC
TRBV7-6,.,TRBJ2-1,.,CASAMGSNDNEQFF,TGTGCCAGCGCGATGGGGTCCAACGACAATGAGCAGTTCTTC
TRBV4-1,.,TRBJ1-2,.,CASSQDSGLAF,TGCGCCAGCAGCCAAGATAGCGGGTTAGCCTTC
TRBV9,.,TRBJ2-1,.,CASSIGDRSYNEQFF,TGTGCCAGCAGCATAGGGGACCGCTCCTACAATGAGCAGTTCTTC
TRBV6-6,.,TRBJ2-1,.,CASSYQTNEQFF,TGTGCCAGCAGTTATCAAACGAATGAGCAGTTCTTC
TRBV5-1,.,TRBJ2-1,many,CASSPGTKTYNEQFF,TGCGCCAGCAGCCCCGGGACAAAAACCTACAATGAGCAGTTCTTC
TRBV3-1,.,TRBJ2-2,.,CASSQGVVVTLTGVAGELFF,TGTGCCAGCAGCCAAGGGGTCGTGGTTACCCTTACGGGAGTTGCCGGGGAGCTGTTTTTT
TRBV2,.,TRBJ2-6,.,CATQVSGANVLTF,TGTGCCACACAGGTCTCTGGGGCCAACGTCCTGACTTTC
TRBV12-3/TRBV12-4,.,TRBJ2-2,.,CASSYPFAIGELFF,TGTGCCAGCAGTTACCCCTTCGCAATCGGGGAGCTGTTTTTT
TRBV6-1,TRBD1,TRBJ2-7,.,CASSEDRDGYEQYF,TGTGCCAGCAGTGAGGACAGGGATGGGTACGAGCAGTACTTC
TRBV7-2,.,TRBJ1-3,many,CASSLMSGNTIYF,TGTGCCAGCAGCTTAATGAGTGGAAACACCATATATTTT
TRBV5-1,TRBD2,TRBJ2-1,many,CASSLSGTYNEQFF,TGCGCCAGCAGCTTGAGCGGGACGTACAATGAGCAGTTCTTC
TRBV27,.,TRBJ2-2,.,CASSRDGELFF,TGTGCCAGCAGCCGGGACGGGGAGCTGTTTTTT
TRBV12-3/TRBV12-4,TRBD2,TRBJ2-1,few,CASSPSGEVYNEQFF,TGTGCCAGCAGCCCTAGCGGGGAGGTCTACAATGAGCAGTTCTTC
TRBV7-9,.,TRBJ1-2,few,CASSFGSFPTYGYTF,TGTGCCAGCAGCTTCGGTTCCTTCCCCACGTATGGCTACACCTTC
TRBV3-1,TRBD1,TRBJ2-3,few,CASSLGQGRGTDTQYF,TGTGCCAGCAGCCTCGGACAGGGAAGGGGTACAGATACGCAGTATTTT
TRBV12-5,.,TRBJ1-1,few,CASGLRGNTEAFF,TGTGCTAGTGGCCTCAGGGGGAACACTGAAGCTTTCTTT
TRBV12-3/TRBV12-4,.,TRBJ2-6,many,CASSLTTGANVLTF,TGTGCCAGCAGTTTGACCACTGGGGCCAACGTCCTGACTTTC
TRBV11-2,TRBD2,TRBJ2-5,few,CASSLAGGPGETQYF,TGTGCCAGCAGCTTAGCGGGGGGGCCGGGCGAGACCCAGTACTTC
TRBV28,.,TRBJ2-7,many,CASSLGESSYEQYF,TGTGCCAGCAGTTTAGGGGAGTCCTCCTACGAGCAGTACTTC
TRBV3-1,.,TRBJ2-1,many,CASSQIAYNEQFF,TGTGCCAGCAGCCAAATCGCCTACAATGAGCAGTTCTTC
TRBV29-1,.,TRBJ2-2,.,CSVVWTGELFF,TGCAGCGTTGTTTGGACCGGGGAGCTGTTTTTT